This T cell receptor beta chain came from a study of cytomegalovirus exposure and HLA in healthy donors. CDR3 size: 15 residues. After removal of 4 bases from V and 4 bases from J, the junction contained 7 bases not matched to a gene. Germline V CDR1 and CDR2: MNHEY, SVGAGI. With respect to this clone: No antigen is known for it.

The study ran its PCR with 60 Vbeta and 13 Jbeta primers. Generated by immunoSEQ multiplex PCR, the TCRdb table keeps only in-frame clones and is missing some. The table has about 150,000 clones, about 75% seen once; the top ten hold approximately 1.4%. General observations from the study: Reports indicate that TCR beta sequences accurately predicted the HLA-A and HLA-B alleles of most subjects. Productive rates of about 87% or about 30% were seen for most TCR beta V segments in an earlier analysis. Rarity held for most TCR sequences, but there were some public TCRs that occurred in many donors. Among TCR beta chains, those listed as cytomegalovirus-associated numbered fewer than 200.

Sequenced sample: PBMCs. This chain joins TRBV6-5 and TRBJ1-2, with 9 bases aligning to TRBD1. The sequence was obtained from a man younger than 35 in good health and CMV-seronegative. Written as DNA, the CDR3 is TGTGCCAGCAGTTGGGGGACAGGGTCCTCCTATGGCTACACCTTC. Its translation is CASSWGTGSSYGYTF.